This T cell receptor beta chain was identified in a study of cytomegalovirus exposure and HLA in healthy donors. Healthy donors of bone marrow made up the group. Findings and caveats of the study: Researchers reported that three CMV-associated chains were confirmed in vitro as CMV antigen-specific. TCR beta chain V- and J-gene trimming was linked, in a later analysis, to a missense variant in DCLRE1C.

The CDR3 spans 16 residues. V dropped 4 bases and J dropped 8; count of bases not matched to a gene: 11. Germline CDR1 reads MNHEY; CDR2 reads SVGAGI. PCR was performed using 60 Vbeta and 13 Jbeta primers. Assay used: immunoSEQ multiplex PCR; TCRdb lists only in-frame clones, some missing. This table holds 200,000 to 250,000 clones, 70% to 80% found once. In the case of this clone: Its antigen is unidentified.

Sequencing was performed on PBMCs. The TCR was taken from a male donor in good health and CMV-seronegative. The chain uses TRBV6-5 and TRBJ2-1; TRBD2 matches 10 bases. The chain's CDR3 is CASSSWSSGSGHEQFF. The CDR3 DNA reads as TGTGCCAGCAGTTCCTGGTCTAGCGGGAGTGGGCATGAGCAGTTCTTC.